This T cell receptor (beta chain) comes out of a study of blood T cell repertoires in COVID-19. The table came from immunoSEQ multiplex PCR; TCRdb's copy has only in-frame clones and leaves some out. This sample has around 320,000 clones, with roughly 89% found just once. Sequenced: PBMCs or T cells enriched from blood (not recorded which). The sequence was collected from a woman aged 18-29 years with acute COVID-19.

The CDR3 DNA is TGTGCCAGCAGCCTAGGGGGGGCGGACACCTTC. Its translation: CASSLGGADTF. The chain joins TRBV28 to TRBJ1-2, with TRBD1 as a possible D gene (6 bases). V lost 6 bases to trimming and J lost 12 bases, with 14 bases between them. This CDR3 comprises 11 residues. Germline V gene sequence: CDR1 MDHEN, CDR2 SYDVKM.